This entry describes one T cell receptor beta chain. These data come from a study of blood T cell repertoires in COVID-19. Study at large: Acute-phase and convalescent COVID-19 samples originated in the United States, Italy and Spain. Sources were T cells, B-cell-depleted T cells, or PBMCs; the material itself was cDNA or gDNA.

In the original processing: Estimates of nucleated cell counts were drawn from the amplification of reference gene primers. The table came from immunoSEQ multiplex PCR; TCRdb's copy has only in-frame clones and leaves some out. That table supplies the V and J calls and clone size; D and trimming were determined from the DNA. The sample has hundreds of thousands of clones, about 86% seen once; the top ten hold 5.7%. This receptor was taken from a man aged 80 or over with acute or convalescent COVID-19. Specimen: peripheral blood.

For the CDR3, the DNA is TGTGCCAGCAGCCCCCGACAGGGTGCGAACACCGGGGAGCTGTTTTTT. Protein: CASSPRQGANTGELFF. V usage is TRBV7-8 and J usage is TRBJ2-2, with 7 bases matching TRBD1. The CDR3 is made up of 16 amino acids. Per germline, CDR1 SGHVS and CDR2 FQNEAQ. Germline trimming cut 5 bases from V and 0 bases from J; bases unmatched to any gene: 6.